These 7 T cell receptor beta chains were all obtained from the same sample, sequenced in a study of T cell responses to AZD1222 COVID-19 vaccine. The table came from immunoSEQ multiplex PCR; TCRdb's copy has only in-frame clones and leaves some out. The table shows 90,000 to 120,000 clones, with 87% occurring only once. Sample: peripheral blood, taken 28 days after the second AZD1222 dose. These receptors came from an adult who received the AZD1222 COVID-19 vaccine.

The rearrangement joins TRBV12-3 or TRBV12-4 to TRBJ2-1, with no clear D. V was cut by 7 bases and J by 0 bases, with 7 bases left in between. The CDR3 has 13 residues. This CDR3 reads CASTRSSYNEQFF. The CDR3 DNA is TGTGCCAGCACAAGGAGCTCCTACAATGAGCAGTTCTTC.

The chain links TRBV7-2 to TRBJ2-1; TRBD1 agrees at 9 bases. The CDR3 has 15 amino acids. With V trimmed by 4 bases and J by 1 base, 2 bases remained unmatched. Germline CDR1 is SGHTA and CDR2 is FQGNSA. The CDR3 loop reads CASSSDRGSYNEQFF. The DNA for the CDR3 is TGTGCCAGCAGCTCTGACAGGGGGTCCTACAATGAGCAGTTCTTC.

V usage is TRBV5-1 and J usage is TRBJ2-5, with 7 positions matching TRBD1. The CDR3 runs to 13 residues. J was trimmed by 4 bases and V by 4 bases; bases with no gene match: 4. The germline CDR1 and CDR2 sequences are SGHRS and YFSETQ. CDR3 coding DNA: TGCGCCAGCAGCCCCCGGGACAGAGAGACCCAGTACTTC. Protein: CASSPRDRETQYF.

The chain has TRBV4-3 and TRBJ1-6; the D is unclear. The CDR3 length is 17 residues. Germline CDR1 reads LGHNA; CDR2 reads YSLEER. The V end lost 0 bases, the J end lost 0 bases, and 9 bases lay between the germline ends. The DNA of the CDR3 is TGCGCCAGCAGCCAAGACTGGCGGAGCTCCTATAATTCACCCCTCCACTTT. Residues: CASSQDWRSSYNSPLHF.

This chain links TRBV4-3 with TRBJ1-1; D might be TRBD1 (5 bases). Per germline, CDR1 LGHNA and CDR2 YSLEER. This CDR3 has 14 amino acids. Trimming stripped 0 bases from V and 7 bases from J, with 12 bases between. CDR3 amino acids: CASSQDTAGGEAFF. CDR3 DNA: TGCGCCAGCAGCCAAGACACCGCCGGGGGTGAAGCTTTCTTT.

V is TRBV9 and J is TRBJ1-1; 8 bases are shared with TRBD1. The length of the CDR3 is 14 residues. The ends lost 4 bases at V and 7 bases at J; junction bases unmatched: 9. Germline loops: CDR1 SGDLS, CDR2 YYNGEE. CDR3 region: CASSQGAGGVEAFF. The CDR3 DNA sequence: TGTGCCAGCAGCCAGGGGGCAGGGGGCGTTGAAGCTTTCTTT.

The CDR3 protein is CASSLVASGGPGIGTQYF. The CDR3 DNA follows: TGTGCCAGCAGCTTAGTAGCTAGCGGGGGGCCTGGAATCGGGACCCAGTACTTC. This chain uses TRBV7-2 with TRBJ2-5, with 11 bases aligning to TRBD2. V shed 1 base, J shed 7 bases, and the junction held 14 bases outside the gene matches. Per germline, CDR1 SGHTA and CDR2 FQGNSA. This CDR3 is 18 amino acids long.